These 17 T cell receptor beta chains were all obtained from the same sample, sequenced in a study of cytomegalovirus exposure and HLA in healthy donors. The PCR contained 60 Vbeta and 13 Jbeta primers. TCRdb's table, derived via immunoSEQ multiplex PCR, lists solely in-frame clones and lacks some. The sample yields 100,000 or so clones, 78% seen once. Sequencing input: PBMCs. These receptors originate from a male donor in good health and CMV-seronegative.

The rearrangement joins TRBV30 to TRBJ2-7; a possible D gene is TRBD1 (5 bases). This CDR3 contains 14 residues. CDR1 is GTSNPN and CDR2 is SVGIG in the germline V gene (reference sequence). Trimming took 5 bases from V and 5 from J, leaving 19 bases between them. The CDR3 coding sequence is TGTGCCTGGGGGCTAGGGGCCAGGGCCAACGAGCAGTACTTC. Translation gives CAWGLGARANEQYF.

This chain uses TRBV5-6 with TRBJ2-3, with TRBD1 matching over 9 bases. The ends lost 0 bases at V and 1 base at J; junction bases unmatched: 12. Germline CDR1 reads SGHDT; CDR2 reads YYEEEE. The CDR3 loop spans 19 amino acids. This CDR3 is CASSLAGQGEDRRTDTQYF. CDR3 DNA sequence: TGTGCCAGCAGCTTGGCGGGACAGGGCGAGGACCGACGCACAGATACGCAGTATTTT. Together with reference TRBV5-6 and TRBJ2-3, the CDR3 gives the full variable domain: DAGVTQSPTHLIKTRGQQVTLRCSPKSGHDTVSWYQQALGQGPQFIFQYYEEEERQRGNFPDRFSGHQFPNYSSELNVNALLLGDSALYLCASSLAGQGEDRRTDTQYFGPGTRLTVL.

The chain combines TRBV10-3 with TRBJ2-4; D is possibly TRBD1 (6 bases). The length of the CDR3 is 14 residues. Germline V gene data show CDR1 as ENHRY and CDR2 as SYGVKD. The V end was cut by 3 bases, the J end by 6 bases, with 12 bases between. CDR3 residues: CAISDVTGINIQYF. Here the CDR3 DNA reads TGTGCCATCAGTGACGTAACAGGGATAAACATTCAGTACTTC.

V gene TRBV30 combines with J gene TRBJ2-7, with D unresolved. The V and J ends lost 2 bases and 2 bases respectively, with 13 bases between them. Germline-derived CDR1 and CDR2 are GTSNPN and SVGIG (reference sequence). The CDR3 has 14 amino acids. The CDR3: CAWSLAGRPYEQYF. CDR3 DNA sequence: TGTGCCTGGAGTCTTGCAGGTAGGCCCTACGAGCAGTACTTC.

The V gene is TRBV11-3, the J gene TRBJ1-2; 8 nucleotides match TRBD1. Germline-derived CDR1 and CDR2 are SGHNT and YENEEA. V lost 5 bases and J lost 4; bases outside the gene matches: 6. The CDR3 has 14 residues. The CDR3 sequence: CASSLGQGLYGYTF. The CDR3 nucleotides read TGTGCCAGCAGCCTCGGACAGGGCCTCTATGGCTACACCTTC.

This clone was recorded a few times. The V gene is TRBV6-1, the J gene TRBJ1-4; no reliable D call. The germline V gene encodes CDR1 MNHNS and CDR2 SASEGT. This CDR3 has 13 amino acids. V lost 6 bases to trimming and J lost 6 bases, with 11 bases between them. The CDR3: CASRRGLDEKLFF. CDR3 in DNA: TGTGCCAGCAGACGGGGTTTGGATGAAAAACTGTTTTTT.

V and J are TRBV30 and TRBJ1-1, with D maybe TRBD1 (6 bases). The V and J ends lost 4 bases and 4 bases respectively, with 16 bases between them. The CDR3 has 14 residues. Germline CDR1 reads GTSNPN; CDR2 reads SVGIG (reference sequence). The CDR3 DNA reads TGTGCCTGGAAGTGGCTGCGGGGGGCCACTGAAGCTTTCTTT. It translates to CAWKWLRGATEAFF.

V is TRBV5-1 and J is TRBJ2-7; TRBD1 aligns across 7 bases. Trimming at V came to 4 bases and at J to 3 bases, leaving 10 bases not matched to a gene. The germline CDR1 and CDR2 sequences are SGHRS and YFSETQ. This CDR3 comprises 15 residues. DNA of the CDR3: TGCGCCAGCAGCCGGGGACAGTCGCTCGGCTACGAGCAGTACTTC. Its translation: CASSRGQSLGYEQYF.

The genes are TRBV5-1 and TRBJ2-7, with 14 bases matching TRBD2. V lost 5 bases to trimming and J lost 5 bases; unmatched junction nucleotides: 18. The CDR3 covers 19 residues. Germline CDR1 SGHRS, CDR2 YFSETQ. The CDR3 loop reads CASRLGGTSGRRIGNEQYF. CDR3 DNA: TGCGCCAGCAGGCTTGGAGGGACTAGCGGGAGACGAATCGGTAACGAGCAGTACTTC.

The chain joins TRBV4-2 to TRBJ2-3, with D unresolved. V lost 0 bases and J 5 bases, leaving 12 bases between the germline ends. Germline V lookup: CDR1 LGHNA, CDR2 YNFKEQ. The CDR3 extends over 15 amino acids. The CDR3 DNA reads as TGTGCCAGCAGCCAAGATTCCCTAGTTGGAGATACGCAGTATTTT. It is translated as CASSQDSLVGDTQYF.

In its sample, this clone was seen once. This chain links TRBV19 with TRBJ2-1; 7 positions match TRBD2. The CDR3 contains 14 residues. Germline V gene data show CDR1 as LNHDA and CDR2 as SQIVND (reference sequence). V lost 3 bases, J lost 3 bases, and 2 bases stayed unmatched. In DNA, the CDR3 is TGTGCCAGTAGTATTTGGACTAGCTACAATGAGCAGTTCTTC. This translates into CASSIWTSYNEQFF.

Only a few counts were recorded for this clone. The rearrangement links TRBV4-2 to TRBJ1-5, with D possibly matching TRBD1 (5 bases). Germline CDR1 LGHNA, CDR2 YNFKEQ. This CDR3 has 16 amino acids. Trimming removed 0 bases from V and 1 base from J, with 10 bases in between. The CDR3 spells CASSQDQGGSNQPQHF. The CDR3 DNA sequence: TGTGCCAGCAGCCAAGATCAGGGTGGCAGCAATCAGCCCCAGCATTTT.

In nucleotides, the CDR3 is TGTGCCACCAGCGGCCGGGACAGGGGGCGCAGCAATCAGCCCCAGCATTTT. Translating it yields CATSGRDRGRSNQPQHF. This rearrangement joins TRBV15 to TRBJ1-5; 12 bases line up with TRBD1. CDR1 and CDR2 (germline): LNHNV, YYDKDF (reference sequence). This CDR3 has 17 amino acids. The J segment lost 1 base and the V segment lost 5 bases, leaving 6 bases of the junction unmatched.

The chain joins TRBV19 to TRBJ2-1, with a possible D match to TRBD2 (5 bases). The CDR3 contains 14 residues. V gave up 5 bases and J gave up 3 bases, with 11 bases separating them. The V gene's germline CDR1 is LNHDA and CDR2 SQIVND (reference sequence). The CDR3, as DNA: TGTGCCAGTAGTTCGCTAGCTGACTACAATGAGCAGTTCTTC. Its protein is CASSSLADYNEQFF.

A few counts support this clone. The chain couples TRBV10-3 to TRBJ1-3, with D tentatively TRBD1 (5 bases). Germline loops: CDR1 ENHRY, CDR2 SYGVKD. This CDR3 spans 14 amino acids. The V end was cut by 6 bases, the J end by 1 base, with 10 bases between. The CDR3 nucleotides are TGTGCCATCAGACCACAGGATTCTGGAAACACCATATATTTT. Translating it yields CAIRPQDSGNTIYF.

The J gene is TRBJ1-2, the V gene TRBV28; 9 bases are a match to TRBD1. V dropped 6 bases and J dropped 6; count of bases not matched to a gene: 5. The V gene's germline CDR1 is MDHEN and CDR2 SYDVKM. This CDR3 contains 13 residues. The CDR3 coding sequence is TGTGCCAGCAGCTGGGGACAGGGCAATGGCTACACCTTC. It codes for CASSWGQGNGYTF.

The J gene is TRBJ2-3, the V gene TRBV6-4, with 9 nucleotides matching TRBD2. The CDR3 totals 15 residues. Per the germline V gene, CDR1 is MRHNA and CDR2 is SNTAGT. Trimming at V came to 6 bases and at J to 4 bases, leaving 8 bases not matched to a gene. The CDR3 nucleotides are TGTGCCAGCAGCCCATTAGCGGGAGCCTCAGATACGCAGTATTTT. As protein: CASSPLAGASDTQYF.